This is a list of T cell receptor beta chains from one sample in a study of PD-L1 blockade in urothelial cancer. Produced via immunoSEQ multiplex PCR; TCRdb's table is partial and in-frame only. Of fewer than 25,000 clones listed, approximately 90% are singletons. Material: PBMCs, obtained around atezolizumab (anti-PD-L1) treatment. These receptors were taken from a man between 45 and 60 years old with urothelial cancer. CDR3s include the opening cysteine and the closing phenylalanine or tryptophan. D genes are given only for firm matches. Size is omitted from some rows. Given values are once, few, many or a class for expanded clones.

d_call	j_call	clone_size	v_call	cdr3_aa	cdr3_nt
TRBD2	TRBJ2-1	.	TRBV28	CASSFRFLAGGNEQFF	TGTGCCAGCAGTTTCAGATTCCTAGCGGGGGGTAATGAGCAGTTCTTC
TRBD2	TRBJ2-5	once	TRBV9	CASSVLASGGETQYF	TGTGCCAGCAGCGTACTGGCTAGCGGGGGGGAGACCCAGTACTTC
TRBD2	TRBJ2-1	.	TRBV2	CASKTSGNKYNEQFF	TGTGCCAGCAAGACTAGCGGAAACAAGTACAATGAGCAGTTCTTC
.	TRBJ1-1	few	TRBV29-1	CSVEFMNTEAFF	TGCAGCGTTGAATTCATGAACACTGAAGCTTTCTTT
TRBD1	TRBJ2-2	.	TRBV28	CASRQGGTGELFF	TGTGCCAGCCGACAGGGGGGAACCGGGGAGCTGTTTTTT
TRBD1	TRBJ2-2	.	TRBV29-1	CSVGQGVTGELFF	TGCAGCGTTGGACAGGGGGTCACCGGGGAGCTGTTTTTT
.	TRBJ2-5	.	TRBV7-3	CASSRGGGSETQYF	TGTGCCAGCAGCCGGGGTGGGGGCAGCGAGACCCAGTACTTC
.	TRBJ1-1	.	TRBV6-1	CASSEYSGVTEAFF	TGTGCCAGCAGTGAATATTCTGGAGTGACTGAAGCTTTCTTT
TRBD2	TRBJ2-5	.	TRBV25-1	CASSDGLAGEVETQYF	TGTGCCAGCAGTGACGGACTAGCGGGAGAGGTAGAGACCCAGTACTTC
.	TRBJ2-5	once	TRBV7-6	CASSLMFYRIQETQYF	TGTGCCAGCAGCTTAATGTTTTACAGGATACAAGAGACCCAGTACTTC
.	TRBJ1-4	.	TRBV14	CASSQDPSLRGGEKLFF	TGTGCCAGCAGCCAAGATCCCAGCCTTCGAGGGGGTGAAAAACTGTTTTTT
.	TRBJ1-2	.	TRBV4-3	CASSQDHRDYGYTF	TGCGCCAGCAGCCAAGATCACAGGGACTATGGCTACACCTTC
TRBD2	TRBJ2-1	.	TRBV11-2	CASSFTSGGASSYNEQFF	TGTGCCAGCAGCTTTACTAGCGGGGGGGCAAGCTCCTACAATGAGCAGTTCTTC
.	TRBJ2-6	.	TRBV13	CASSGGLPSSGANVLTF	TGTGCCAGCAGCGGGGGACTCCCGAGCTCTGGGGCCAACGTCCTGACTTTC
.	TRBJ1-1	.	TRBV7-9	CASSLTQGRNTEAFF	TGTGCCAGCAGCTTAACGCAGGGGAGGAACACTGAAGCTTTCTTT
TRBD1	TRBJ2-7	.	TRBV30	CASGQPEQYF	TGTGCCTCGGGACAGCCCGAGCAGTACTTC
.	TRBJ2-7	.	TRBV4-1	CASSPHFAGNYEQYF	TGCGCCAGCAGCCCCCATTTTGCAGGGAACTACGAGCAGTACTTC
.	TRBJ2-1	.	TRBV30	CAWSFAGTLLEQFF	TGTGCCTGGAGTTTCGCGGGAACGTTGCTTGAGCAGTTCTTC
.	TRBJ2-6	.	TRBV6-6	CASRGANVLTF	TGTGCCAGCCGTGGGGCCAACGTCCTGACTTTC
.	TRBJ1-5	.	TRBV5-6	CASSHREASYSNQPQHF	TGTGCCAGCAGTCATCGGGAGGCCTCATATAGCAATCAGCCCCAGCATTTT
.	TRBJ2-3	.	TRBV5-1	CASSGGLGSGRTDTQYF	TGCGCCAGCAGCGGGGGACTGGGTAGCGGTCGCACAGATACGCAGTATTTT
.	TRBJ1-2	.	TRBV9	CASSVVVGVGYTF	TGTGCCAGCAGCGTAGTGGTAGGGGTTGGCTACACCTTC